The source of this TCR beta chain is a study of blood T cells in healthy people across ages. Study findings and constraints: Changes seen in expanded clonotypes were possibly confounded by donor CMV status left unknown. Estimates of diversity drawn from one million T cells were considered underestimates. Fewer expanded clones and more diversity marked long-lived versus aged donors.

Alongside a J-beta primer mix, a sample-barcoded 5' primer served in a second PCR lasting about 7 to 12 cycles. TCRdb re-called the 5' RACE reads with MiXCR, one entry per CDR3 protein. The sample contains some 1.5 million distinct CDR3 sequences, roughly two fifths of which appear only once. This clonotype has more than one count but fewer than ten. As yet, its antigen is unknown. Trimming took off 4 bases at V and 3 bases at J, with 15 bases between the two ends. This CDR3 is built from 15 residues. Germline V gene data show CDR1 as MNHEY and CDR2 as SVGAGI. The source of this sequence is a woman under 30 in good health. Sample: blood. This chain connects TRBV6-5 to TRBJ1-1; no clear D. The CDR3 DNA follows: TGTGCCAGCAGTTCCCCCTCGGGGTGGGACACTGAAGCTTTCTTT. It encodes CASSSPSGWDTEAFF.